The T cell receptor (beta chain) described here comes from a study of T cell changes during pregnancy in multiple sclerosis. Per the germline V gene, CDR1 is MNHEY and CDR2 is SMNVEV (reference sequence). There are 12 residues in the CDR3. Trimming stripped 8 bases from V and 6 bases from J, with 13 bases between. Libraries were prepared by immunoSEQ multiplex PCR; TCRdb keeps only in-frame clonotypes and omits some of them. This table has some 80,000 clones, 80% to 95% appearing once. The starting material was peripheral blood, obtained in the first trimester of pregnancy. The chain carries TRBV27 and TRBJ1-2, with D unresolved. The TCR sequence derives from a female donor with multiple sclerosis, enrolled in a pregnancy study. CDR3 in amino acids: CASGPIPNGYTF. The CDR3 bases are TGTGCCAGCGGCCCGATCCCCAATGGCTACACCTTC.